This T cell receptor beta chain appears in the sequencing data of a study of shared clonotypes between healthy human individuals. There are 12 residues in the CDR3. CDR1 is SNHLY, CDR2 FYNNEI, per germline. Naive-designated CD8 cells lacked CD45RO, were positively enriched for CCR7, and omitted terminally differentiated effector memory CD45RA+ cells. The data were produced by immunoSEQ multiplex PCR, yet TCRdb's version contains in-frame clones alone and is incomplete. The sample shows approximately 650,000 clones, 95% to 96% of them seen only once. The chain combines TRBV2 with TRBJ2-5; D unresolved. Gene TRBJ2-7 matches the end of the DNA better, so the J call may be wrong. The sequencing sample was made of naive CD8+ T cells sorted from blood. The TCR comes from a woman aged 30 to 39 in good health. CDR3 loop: CASLLGLNEQYF. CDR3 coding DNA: TGTGCCAGCCTTCTGGGGTTAAACGAGCAGTACTTC.